This T cell receptor (beta chain) was sequenced in a study of T cell repertoires in cytomegalovirus infection (dated by TCRdb to the late 2010s). Regarding the study in general: Donor HLA type was relevant to the analysis, because carriage of CMV infection together with the matching HLA type was indicated by public TCR beta signatures. Points the paper makes about the study in general: Carriers of CMV infection plus the relevant HLA type were discriminated by the cumulative frequency of public TCR beta family members in the study cohort and in an independent 352-donor cohort. The ex vivo response was dominated by HLA-C-restricted CMV-specific TCR beta clonotypes, and the single most frequent clonotype in two of eight donors was supplied by these HLA-C-restricted clonotypes.

Details on this clonotype: Its antigen is not yet known. Qualities for individual bases were not recorded, and no much larger clone is one base off.

Sequencer: Illumina HiSeq 1500. TCRdb applied fastp at Q25 and MiXCR to the public reads, then kept only in-frame beta chains. For every CDR3 protein sequence, its rows merge into one entry that carries the most common genes and DNA. Present in this sample are around 120,000 distinct CDR3 sequences, roughly 9% of which were seen just once. The top ten clonotypes cover about 9.4% of the sample. From its cysteine to its phenylalanine, the CDR3 spans 14 amino acids. The sequence is cut down to CDR3 DNA, 42 bases in frame from base 1. In the germline V gene, CDR1 corresponds to SQVTM and CDR2 to ANQGSEA. Trimming removed 1 base from V and 8 bases from J; the gene matches leave 7 bases unexplained.

Sample: PBMCs. The chain links TRBV29-1 with TRBJ1-4; 7 of the junction bases match TRBD1. This clonotype originated in a human donor in good health (CMV status not recorded). Some clones in this sample may be carry-over from other donors' samples. CDR3 loop: CSVEGGQAGEKLFF. The nucleotides are TGCAGCGTTGAAGGAGGACAGGCTGGAGAAAAACTGTTTTTT.